This T cell receptor beta chain is drawn from a study of blood T cell repertoires in COVID-19. Study overall: Samples representing acute and convalescent COVID-19 were sourced from the United States, Italy and Spain. T cells, B-cell-depleted T cells, or PBMCs supplied cDNA or gDNA.

In the study's own analysis: Reference gene primer amplification gave estimated nucleated cell counts. Repertoires were generated with immunoSEQ multiplex PCR, while TCRdb's copy carries only in-frame clones and drops some. That table is the source of V, J and clone size, and D and trimming were worked out from the DNA. The sample holds approximately 160,000 clones, about four fifths seen once. The receptor was derived from a man aged 60 to 69 with active or convalescent COVID-19. The sample comprised peripheral blood.

In nucleotides, the CDR3 is TGTGCCAGCAGCTTAGTTCGGAGTCAAGAGACCCAGTACTTC. Its translation: CASSLVRSQETQYF. V and J are TRBV7-2 and TRBJ2-5; D call uncertain. The CDR3 is 14 residues long. Trimming stripped 1 base from V and 2 bases from J, with 8 bases between. Germline CDR1 is SGHTA and CDR2 is FQGNSA.